The clone carrying this T cell receptor beta chain is labeled as large. Antigen: not known. This sample was taken from a study of CD8 T cells in Susac syndrome. Findings and limits, study-wide: The authors acknowledged that their TCR sequencing and HLA analysis involved a relatively small number of individuals.

RNA in amounts of about 0.5 to 1 ug was reverse transcribed with random hexamers. One entry per CDR3 protein results from TCRdb running MiXCR on the immunoSEQ multiplex PCR reads. Of about 1,300 distinct CDR3 sequences in the sample, 65% to 70% are singletons; the top ten hold roughly a quarter. The study defined memory subsets for TEMRA sorting by CD27 and CD45RA staining. Material: CD8+ TEMRA cells from PBMCs. As for subset: FACS-sorted terminally differentiated effector memory CD8+ T cells re-expressing CD45RA (CD8+ TEMRA). This TCR was recovered from a human donor with Susac syndrome.

This CDR3 reads CAWSASLGAYEQYF. CDR3 bases: TGTGCCTGGAGCGCCAGCCTGGGGGCCTACGAGCAGTACTTC. The chain employs TRBV30 and TRBJ2-7; the D call may be TRBD1 or TRBD2 (5 bases each). CDR1 is GTSNPN, CDR2 SVGIG, per germline (reference sequence). CDR3 size: 14 residues. Trimming took 3 bases from V and 2 from J, leaving 14 bases between them.